A selection of T cell receptor beta chains follows, all from one sample in a study of neurological immune-mediated disorders. Each CDR3 protein gets one entry after TCRdb re-called the 5' RACE reads with MiXCR. Of about 45,000 distinct CDR3 sequences detected, roughly 21% appear once; the ten largest clones hold about 4.1%. Sequences were obtained from PBMCs. All receptors come from a man between 60 and 70 years old with HTLV-1-associated myelopathy (HAM/TSP). Each CDR3 is given with its conserved first and last residue. The D gene is left open where the match is weak. Only part of the rows carry a size: once, few, many, or a class if the clone is expanded.

D	size	V	J	CDR3	DNA
NA	many	TRBV5-8	TRBJ2-7	CASIIDRAYEQYF	TGTGCCAGCATCATCGACAGAGCCTACGAGCAGTACTTC
NA	many	TRBV4-1	TRBJ2-1	CASSPHHAGSSYNEQFF	TGCGCCAGCAGCCCCCACCACGCCGGTAGCTCCTACAATGAGCAGTTCTTC
NA	many	TRBV4-1	TRBJ2-3	CASSQETDTQYF	TGCGCCAGCAGCCAAGAGACAGATACGCAGTATTTT
NA	many	TRBV5-4	TRBJ2-1	CASSLDSPLGDEQFF	TGTGCCAGCAGCTTAGACAGCCCCCTTGGCGATGAGCAGTTCTTC
TRBD1	many	TRBV5-1	TRBJ2-7	CASSLEGTVEQYF	TGCGCCAGCAGCTTGGAAGGGACAGTCGAGCAGTACTTC
TRBD1	NA	TRBV20-1	TRBJ1-1	CSALRGREFPEAFF	TGCAGTGCCCTAAGGGGGCGTGAATTCCCTGAAGCTTTCTTT
TRBD2	NA	TRBV27	TRBJ2-3	CASLRLAGRVDTQYF	TGTGCCTCCCTCCGGCTAGCGGGACGTGTAGATACGCAGTATTTT
NA	many	TRBV5-5	TRBJ2-5	CASSWGPQETQYF	TGTGCCAGCAGCTGGGGGCCTCAAGAGACCCAGTACTTC
TRBD1	NA	TRBV25-1	TRBJ2-7	CASSDYRGSRSEQYF	TGTGCCAGCAGTGATTACAGGGGATCACGGAGCGAGCAGTACTTC
NA	NA	TRBV20-1	TRBJ2-5	CSARDNGVETQYF	TGCAGTGCTAGAGATAACGGCGTTGAGACCCAGTACTTC
TRBD1	many	TRBV20-1	TRBJ1-1	CSARTGGNTEAFF	TGCAGTGCTAGGACAGGGGGTAACACTGAAGCTTTCTTT
TRBD2	NA	TRBV7-7	TRBJ2-7	CASSPGLAGVYEQYF	TGTGCTAGCAGCCCAGGACTAGCGGGGGTCTACGAGCAGTACTTC
NA	many	TRBV6-1	TRBJ1-5	CASSESTGRAQHF	TGTGCCAGCAGTGAGTCTACAGGGAGGGCCCAGCATTTT
TRBD2	many	TRBV4-2	TRBJ2-7	CASSSTSVSYEQYF	TGTGCCAGCAGCTCGACTAGCGTTTCCTACGAGCAGTACTTC
NA	NA	TRBV5-1	TRBJ2-3	CASSLAGTADTQYF	TGCGCCAGCAGCTTGGCAGGGACGGCAGATACGCAGTATTTT
TRBD1	many	TRBV20-1	TRBJ1-1	CSAAGTGVGAFF	TGCAGTGCTGCCGGGACAGGGGTAGGAGCTTTCTTT
NA	many	TRBV5-4	TRBJ2-2	CASSLGGWDRRTGELFF	TGTGCCAGCAGCTTGGGTGGCTGGGATAGGCGCACCGGGGAGCTGTTTTTT
TRBD1	many	TRBV15	TRBJ2-5	CATSRGQGRQETQYF	TGTGCCACCAGCAGGGGACAGGGGAGGCAAGAGACCCAGTACTTC
TRBD1	many	TRBV29-1	TRBJ2-4	CSVEETGGENIQYF	TGCAGCGTTGAGGAGACAGGGGGCGAAAACATTCAGTACTTC
TRBD1	many	TRBV28	TRBJ2-7	CASSSGQGKREQYF	TGTGCCAGCAGTTCCGGACAGGGCAAAAGAGAGCAGTACTTC
NA	NA	TRBV11-1	TRBJ2-2	CASSLLGPISGELFF	TGTGCCAGCAGCTTACTAGGTCCTATCTCCGGGGAGCTGTTTTTT
TRBD2	many	TRBV3-1	TRBJ2-7	CASSQVRLAGGNEQYF	TGTGCCAGCAGCCAAGTCAGACTAGCGGGAGGGAACGAGCAGTACTTC
TRBD1	many	TRBV15	TRBJ1-5	CATSRLGDRGFGQPQHF	TGTGCCACCAGCAGACTAGGGGACAGGGGATTCGGGCAGCCCCAGCATTTT
TRBD2	NA	TRBV28	TRBJ2-1	CASSLTSGRGRDEQFF	TGTGCCAGCAGTCTCACTAGCGGGAGAGGGAGGGATGAGCAGTTCTTC
TRBD2	NA	TRBV28	TRBJ2-1	CSSSSGGTRSPNEQFF	TGTTCAAGCAGTTCCGGGGGGACTCGGAGCCCCAATGAGCAGTTCTTC
NA	NA	TRBV5-4	TRBJ1-2	CASSLEGFGYTF	TGTGCCAGCAGCTTGGAAGGGTTTGGCTACACCTTC
NA	many	TRBV7-8	TRBJ2-7	CASSLAGGVDEQYF	TGTGCCAGCAGCTTAGCTGGGGGAGTGGACGAGCAGTACTTC
NA	many	TRBV7-2	TRBJ1-5	CASSLNGEYGQPQHF	TGTGCCAGCAGCTTAAACGGGGAATATGGTCAGCCCCAGCATTTT
NA	many	TRBV20-1	TRBJ2-7	CSARDLLAKSSYEQYF	TGCAGTGCTAGAGACCTTTTAGCGAAAAGCTCCTACGAGCAGTACTTC
TRBD1	many	TRBV20-1	TRBJ2-7	CSARDRRQGGYEQYF	TGCAGTGCTAGAGATAGGCGACAGGGGGGATACGAGCAGTACTTC
TRBD2	many	TRBV11-2	TRBJ2-3	CASSPNPGLAGNTQYF	TGTGCCAGCAGCCCTAACCCGGGACTAGCGGGAAATACGCAGTATTTT
TRBD2	NA	TRBV9	TRBJ2-6	CATSVGLAWSNVLTF	TGTGCCACCAGCGTAGGACTAGCGTGGTCCAACGTCCTGACTTTC
TRBD2	many	TRBV20-1	TRBJ2-4	CSAPERTSGNIQYF	TGCAGTGCTCCCGAAAGGACTAGCGGAAACATTCAGTACTTC
NA	many	TRBV5-5	TRBJ2-2	CASSLLRGSGHGELFF	TGTGCCAGCAGCTTGCTCAGGGGTTCAGGTCACGGGGAGCTGTTTTTT
NA	many	TRBV20-1	TRBJ1-2	CSAPPPGRMLYGYTF	TGCAGTGCTCCCCCCCCGGGTAGGATGCTATATGGCTACACCTTC
TRBD1	few	TRBV25-1	TRBJ1-1	CASTTGDRTEAFF	TGTGCCAGCACTACAGGGGACCGCACTGAAGCTTTCTTT
NA	medium-sized	TRBV4-2	TRBJ2-1	CASSQVQGPVISDEQFF	TGTGCCAGCAGCCAAGTTCAAGGGCCAGTTATTAGCGATGAGCAGTTCTTC
TRBD2	many	TRBV6-1	TRBJ2-1	CASSKTGGGNEQFF	TGTGCCAGCAGTAAGACGGGGGGTGGCAATGAGCAGTTCTTC
TRBD2	many	TRBV20-1	TRBJ2-1	CSAHPTSISYNEQFF	TGCAGTGCTCACCCGACTAGCATCTCCTACAATGAGCAGTTCTTC
NA	NA	TRBV10-2	TRBJ2-3	CASSESGGRTDTQYF	TGCGCCAGCAGTGAGTCAGGAGGGCGCACAGATACGCAGTATTTT
NA	many	TRBV27	TRBJ2-2	CASSTTTDANTGELFF	TGTGCCAGCAGTACGACGACGGACGCGAACACCGGGGAGCTGTTTTTT
NA	many	TRBV5-5	TRBJ1-5	CASSPYSNQPQHF	TGTGCCAGCAGCCCCTATTCGAATCAGCCCCAGCATTTT
NA	many	TRBV7-9	TRBJ2-2	CASINPWTENTGELFF	TGTGCCAGCATCAATCCCTGGACAGAGAACACCGGGGAGCTGTTTTTT
NA	many	TRBV15	TRBJ2-2	CATSRDFTGELFF	TGTGCCACCAGCAGAGACTTCACCGGGGAGCTGTTTTTT
TRBD1	many	TRBV27	TRBJ2-5	CASSLGQGARETQYF	TGTGCCAGCAGTTTAGGTCAGGGGGCGCGGGAGACCCAGTACTTC
NA	many	TRBV7-2	TRBJ1-2	CASSLVTGPRNYGYTF	TGTGCCAGCAGCTTAGTCACAGGACCCAGGAACTATGGCTACACCTTC
TRBD1	NA	TRBV12-3/TRBV12-4	TRBJ1-6	CASRWGQGNSPLHF	TGTGCCAGCCGCTGGGGACAGGGGAATTCACCCCTCCACTTT
NA	many	TRBV7-2	TRBJ2-7	CASSLNGGLYEQYF	TGTGCCAGCAGCTTAAACGGGGGCTTATACGAGCAGTACTTC
NA	many	TRBV15	TRBJ2-6	CATSRGPLSSGANVLTF	TGTGCCACCAGCAGGGGCCCATTAAGCTCTGGGGCCAACGTCCTGACTTTC
TRBD2	many	TRBV7-6	TRBJ2-7	CASSLASGGSYEQYF	TGTGCCAGCAGCTTAGCTAGCGGGGGATCTTACGAGCAGTACTTC
TRBD2	once	TRBV10-2	TRBJ2-1	CASDSGGGNEPFF	TGCGCCAGCGACAGTGGGGGAGGGAATGAGCCGTTCTTC
NA	many	TRBV20-1	TRBJ2-7	CSAREAGANEQYF	TGCAGTGCTAGAGAGGCAGGGGCCAACGAGCAGTACTTC
TRBD2	many	TRBV7-2	TRBJ2-1	CASSRSSGNEQFF	TGTGCCAGCAGCCGGTCTAGCGGTAATGAGCAGTTCTTC